The 15 T cell receptor beta chains below were found in one sample sequenced in a study of regulatory T cells in long-lasting Graves disease. CDR3-region Arm-PCR and iRepertoire HTBI primers produced the TCR beta libraries. TCRdb redid the calling of the multiplex PCR reads with MiXCR, one entry per CDR3 protein. The sample contains approximately 540,000 distinct CDR3 sequences, 9.5% to 15% of which appear only once. Time point indicated: newly diagnosed GD, antithyroid drugs for less than 3 months. The TCR library was made from RNA that had been extracted from PBMCs in TRIzol. The same sample was also used in a study of T cells in Graves' hyperthyroidism and ophthalmopathy.

The material sequenced was peripheral blood mononuclear cells (PBMCs), taken at new diagnosis, from a patient treated with antithyroid drugs. These receptor sequences come from a woman in her thirties with Graves disease.

The sample holds many counts of this clonotype. The chain has TRBV12-3 or TRBV12-4 and TRBJ2-3, with 8 bases lining up with TRBD2. The CDR3 is made up of 13 amino acids. J was trimmed by 5 bases and V by 5 bases; bases with no gene match: 3. This CDR3 is CASSPLAGDTQYF. Written as DNA, the CDR3 is TGTGCCAGCAGTCCCCTAGCGGGAGATACGCAGTATTTT.

Notes on this clonotype: Mismatch with germline at one junction end may stem from a read error. The CDR3 coding sequence is TGCGGCGTTGAGGCCGGGACAGGGCCTTTCGACGAGCAGTACTTC. Its translation is CGVEAGTGPFDEQYF. This chain links TRBV29-1 with TRBJ2-7; 9 positions match TRBD1. This CDR3 comprises 15 residues. Germline CDR1 and CDR2: SQVTM and ANQGSEA.

This clonotype has a count of ten or more. The chain couples TRBV18 to TRBJ1-4, with D hard to call. Germline V lookup: CDR1 KGHSH, CDR2 LQKENI. This CDR3 spans 13 amino acids. V lost 4 bases, J lost 8 bases, and 11 bases lay in between. CDR3 bases: TGTGCCAGCTCACGCATGGTGGGAGAAAAACTGTTTTTT. Encoded protein: CASSRMVGEKLFF.

This clonotype was seen a few times. The gene calls are TRBV19 and TRBJ1-2; 7 bases map to TRBD1. Trimming cost V 6 bases and J 4 bases; bases outside gene matches: 5. Germline CDR1 LNHDA, CDR2 SQIVND (reference sequence). The CDR3 contains 13 residues. This CDR3 is CASRAGQTYGYTF. The CDR3, as DNA: TGTGCCAGTAGAGCGGGACAGACCTATGGCTACACCTTC.

CDR3: CSAPRVSYNEQFF. The CDR3 DNA reads TGCAGTGCTCCCAGGGTGTCCTACAATGAGCAGTTCTTC. The V gene is TRBV20-1, the J gene TRBJ2-1, with D possibly being TRBD1 (5 bases). The V and J ends lost 5 bases and 1 base respectively, with 9 bases between them. This CDR3 spans 13 amino acids. CDR1 is DFQATT, CDR2 SNEGSKA, per germline (reference sequence).

This clonotype was seen ten or more times. The chain links TRBV20-1 to TRBJ2-7; D not certain. CDR3 size: 14 residues. The germline V gene encodes CDR1 DFQATT and CDR2 SNEGSKA (reference sequence). The V end was cut by 1 base, the J end by 2 bases, with 12 bases between. The CDR3 DNA sequence: TGCAGTGCTAGAGGTATCGACGGACCCTACGAGCAGTACTTC. It specifies CSARGIDGPYEQYF.

The V and J genes are TRBV27 and TRBJ2-5, with 11 bases lining up with TRBD2. The CDR3 has 17 amino acids. Trimming took 5 bases from V and 4 from J; bases not matched to a gene: 12. The V gene's germline CDR1 is MNHEY and CDR2 SMNVEV (reference sequence). The CDR3 here is CASSRLAGGPRPETQYF. DNA of the CDR3: TGTGCCAGCAGTCGGCTAGCGGGAGGACCCCGCCCAGAGACCCAGTACTTC.

This clonotype occurred many times. This chain uses TRBV7-3 with TRBJ2-2; TRBD1 might be the D (5 bases). V was clipped by 3 bases and J by 2 bases, with 10 bases between them. Germline V gives CDR1 SGHTA, CDR2 FQGTGA. CDR3 length equals 15 residues. The CDR3 bases are TGTGCCAGCAGCTTCGGGCAGGGCAACACCGGGGAGCTGTTTTTT. As protein: CASSFGQGNTGELFF.

As concerns this clonotype: The junction shows a germline mismatch at one end, possibly a read error. V usage is TRBV11-3 and J usage is TRBJ2-1, with a possible D match to TRBD2 (7 bases). CDR3 size: 18 residues. From germline, CDR1 is SGHNT and CDR2 YENEEA. The CDR3 DNA sequence: TGTGCCAGCAGCCCCTACATAGGGGGGGTTGGCTCCTACAGTGAGCAGTTCTTC. It encodes CASSPYIGGVGSYSEQFF.

This clonotype was seen repeatedly, ten times or more. CDR3 residues: CASSFGWGVTEAFF. The CDR3 DNA reads as TGTGCCAGCAGTTTTGGGTGGGGGGTCACTGAAGCTTTCTTT. This sequence joins TRBV6-5 and TRBJ1-1; D is perhaps TRBD1 (5 bases). Germline V gives CDR1 MNHEY, CDR2 SVGAGI. V shed 4 bases and J shed 4 bases, with 13 bases lying between them. The CDR3 spans 14 residues.

This clonotype was detected ten times or more. The chain employs TRBV7-9 and TRBJ1-2; D perhaps matches TRBD1 (6 bases). V dropped 5 bases and J dropped 4 bases, with 14 bases sitting between them. Germline assignment: CDR1 SEHNR and CDR2 FQNEAQ (reference sequence). The CDR3 runs to 14 residues. The CDR3 DNA reads as TGTGCCAGCAGCCCTCCTGGGACAACCTATGGCTACACCTTC. Its protein is CASSPPGTTYGYTF. The full variable domain, in which reference TRBV7-9 and TRBJ1-2 provide the parts outside the CDR3, is DTGVSQNPRHKITKRGQNVTFRCDPISEHNRLYWYRQTLGQGPEFLTYFQNEAQLEKSRLLSDRFSAERPKGSFSTLEIQRTEQGDSAMYLCASSPPGTTYGYTFGSGTRLTVV.

A note on this clonotype: A read error is possible here, since a much larger clone lies one base away. V and J are TRBV7-2 and TRBJ2-7, with 7 bases matching TRBD2. V was clipped by 2 bases and J by 6 bases; unmatched bases: 7. The V gene's germline CDR1 is SGHTA and CDR2 FQGNSA. CDR3 length: 14 residues. The CDR3 region is CASSLSGTTSEQYF. In DNA, the CDR3 is TGTGCCAGCAGCTTAAGCGGGACGACTAGCGAGCAGTACTTC.

V gene TRBV20-1 combines with J gene TRBJ2-1; D possibly corresponds to TRBD2 (5 bases). This CDR3 has 13 residues. The V end was cut by 0 bases, the J end by 8 bases, with 11 bases between. Germline V gene lookup returns CDR1 DFQATT and CDR2 SNEGSKA (reference sequence). CDR3 nucleotide sequence: TGCAGTGCTAGAGAGAGCGGTTCGGATGAGCAGTTCTTC. Translating gives CSARESGSDEQFF.

This clonotype came up many times. The chain has TRBV24-1 and TRBJ2-5; 9 nucleotides line up with TRBD2. CDR1 and CDR2 (germline): KGHDR, SFDVKD. The CDR3 covers 16 residues. J lost 7 bases, V lost 4 bases, and 12 bases had no gene match. The CDR3 loop reads CATSETSGRISVTQYF. CDR3 coding DNA: TGTGCCACCAGTGAAACGAGCGGGAGGATTAGCGTGACCCAGTACTTC.

Only a few counts were recorded for this clonotype. The rearrangement uses TRBV5-1 and TRBJ1-5, with 7 bases lining up with TRBD1. From germline, CDR1 is SGHRS and CDR2 YFSETQ. V shed 0 bases and J 0 bases; nucleotides not matched to a gene: 6. The CDR3 covers 17 residues. CDR3 sequence reads: CASSLGDSSYSNQPQHF. The CDR3 DNA reads as TGCGCCAGCAGCTTGGGGGACAGCTCCTATAGCAATCAGCCCCAGCATTTT.